This T cell receptor (beta chain) was recorded in a study of blood T cell repertoires in COVID-19. Background on the study: Sample material is recorded as cDNA or gDNA derived from T cells, B-cell-depleted T cells, or PBMCs.

Measured with immunoSEQ multiplex PCR; TCRdb has only the in-frame clones, and not every one. Found here are some 260,000 clones, roughly 88% of them singletons; the top ten hold around 9.6%. Germline V lookup: CDR1 KGHSH, CDR2 LQKENI. This CDR3 is built from 15 residues. V gave up 2 bases and J gave up 5 bases, with 15 bases separating them. This sequence originates from a woman in her seventies with COVID-19, enrolled during active disease. The sample taken for sequencing was peripheral blood. The V and J genes are TRBV18 and TRBJ1-1; unclear D gene. CDR3 in amino acids: CASSPSGRRETEAFF. For the CDR3, the DNA is TGTGCCAGCTCACCATCGGGCCGTCGGGAAACTGAAGCTTTCTTT.